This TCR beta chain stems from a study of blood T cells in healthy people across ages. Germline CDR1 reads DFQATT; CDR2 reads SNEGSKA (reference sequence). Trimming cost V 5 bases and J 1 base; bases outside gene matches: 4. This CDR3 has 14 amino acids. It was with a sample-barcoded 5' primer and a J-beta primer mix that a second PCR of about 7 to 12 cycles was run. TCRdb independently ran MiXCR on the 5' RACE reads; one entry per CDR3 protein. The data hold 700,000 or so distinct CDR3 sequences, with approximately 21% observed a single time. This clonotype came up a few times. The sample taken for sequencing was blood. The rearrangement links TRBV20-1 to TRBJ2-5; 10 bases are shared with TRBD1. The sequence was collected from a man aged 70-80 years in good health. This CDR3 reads CSASRDRGQETQYF. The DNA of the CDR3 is TGCAGTGCTTCCCGGGACAGGGGCCAAGAGACCCAGTACTTC.